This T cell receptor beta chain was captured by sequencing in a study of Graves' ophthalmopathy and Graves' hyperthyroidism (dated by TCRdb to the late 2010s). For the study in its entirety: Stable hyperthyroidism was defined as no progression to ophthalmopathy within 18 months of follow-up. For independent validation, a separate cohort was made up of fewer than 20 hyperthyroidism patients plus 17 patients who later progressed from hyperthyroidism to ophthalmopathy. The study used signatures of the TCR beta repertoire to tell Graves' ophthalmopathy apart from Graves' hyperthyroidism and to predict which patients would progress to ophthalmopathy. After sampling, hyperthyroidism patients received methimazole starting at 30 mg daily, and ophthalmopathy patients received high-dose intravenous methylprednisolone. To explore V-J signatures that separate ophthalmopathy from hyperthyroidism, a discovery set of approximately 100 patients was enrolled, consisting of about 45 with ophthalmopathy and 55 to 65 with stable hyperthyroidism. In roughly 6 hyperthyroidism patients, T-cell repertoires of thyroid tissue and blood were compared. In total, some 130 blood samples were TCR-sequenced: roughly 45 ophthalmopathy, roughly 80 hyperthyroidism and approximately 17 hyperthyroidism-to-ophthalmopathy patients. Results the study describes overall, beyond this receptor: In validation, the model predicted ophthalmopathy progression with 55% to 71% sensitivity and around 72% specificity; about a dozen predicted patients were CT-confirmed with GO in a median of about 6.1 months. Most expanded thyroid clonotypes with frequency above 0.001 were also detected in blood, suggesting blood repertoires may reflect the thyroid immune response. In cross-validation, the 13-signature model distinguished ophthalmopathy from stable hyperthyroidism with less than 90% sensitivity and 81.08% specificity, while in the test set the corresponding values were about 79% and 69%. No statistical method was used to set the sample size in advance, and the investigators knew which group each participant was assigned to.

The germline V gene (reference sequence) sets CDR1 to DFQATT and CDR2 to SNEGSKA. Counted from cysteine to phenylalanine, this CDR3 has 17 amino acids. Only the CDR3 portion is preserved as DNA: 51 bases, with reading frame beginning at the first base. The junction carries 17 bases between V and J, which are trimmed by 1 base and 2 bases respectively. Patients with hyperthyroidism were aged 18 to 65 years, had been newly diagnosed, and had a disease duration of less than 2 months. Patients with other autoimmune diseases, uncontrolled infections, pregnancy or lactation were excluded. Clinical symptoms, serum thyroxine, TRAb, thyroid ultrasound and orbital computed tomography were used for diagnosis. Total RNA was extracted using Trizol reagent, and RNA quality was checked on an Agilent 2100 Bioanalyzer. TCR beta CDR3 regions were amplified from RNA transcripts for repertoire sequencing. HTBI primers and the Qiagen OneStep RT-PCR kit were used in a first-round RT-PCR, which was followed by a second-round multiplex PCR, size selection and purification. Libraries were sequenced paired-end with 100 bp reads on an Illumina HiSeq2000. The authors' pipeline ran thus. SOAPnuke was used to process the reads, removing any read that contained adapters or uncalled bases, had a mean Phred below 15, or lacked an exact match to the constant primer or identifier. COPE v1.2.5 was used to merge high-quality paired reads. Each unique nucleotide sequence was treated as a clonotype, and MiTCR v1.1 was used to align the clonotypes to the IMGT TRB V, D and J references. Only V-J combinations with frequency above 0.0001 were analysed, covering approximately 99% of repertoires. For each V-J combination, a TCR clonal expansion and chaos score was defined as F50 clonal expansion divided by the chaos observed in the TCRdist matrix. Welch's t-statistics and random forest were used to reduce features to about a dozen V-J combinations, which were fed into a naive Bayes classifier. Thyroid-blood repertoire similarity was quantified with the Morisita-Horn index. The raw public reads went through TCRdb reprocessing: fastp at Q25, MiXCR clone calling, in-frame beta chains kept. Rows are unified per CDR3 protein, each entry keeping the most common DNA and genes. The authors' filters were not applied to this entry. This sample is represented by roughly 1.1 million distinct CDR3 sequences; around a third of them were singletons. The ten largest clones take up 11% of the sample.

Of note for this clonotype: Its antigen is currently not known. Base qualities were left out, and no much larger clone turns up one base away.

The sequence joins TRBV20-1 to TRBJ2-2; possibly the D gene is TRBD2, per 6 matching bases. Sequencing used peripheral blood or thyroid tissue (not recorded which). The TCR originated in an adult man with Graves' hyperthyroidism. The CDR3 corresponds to CSARVAVGPINTGELFF. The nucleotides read TGCAGTGCTAGAGTAGCGGTAGGGCCGATAAACACCGGGGAGCTGTTTTTT.